This T cell receptor beta chain was documented in a study of read filtering for tumor transcriptome and immune sequencing. Study as a whole: The cohort had some 16 men and about 15 women aged about 47 to 80, mean approximately 66 years.

The table lists this clonotype with many counts. Trimming cost V 3 bases and J 0 bases, with 15 bases left between them. This CDR3 contains 18 residues. Germline V gene sequence: CDR1 SNHLY, CDR2 FYNNEI. From 350 to 500 ng of RNA, a library with molecular barcoded alpha/delta and beta/gamma adaptors was made. Each CDR3 protein gets one entry after TCRdb re-called the reads with MiXCR. The table has some 41,000 distinct CDR3 sequences, 10% to 15% seen once; the top ten hold over 25%. This receptor was taken from a donor aged 40 or over with multiple myeloma. This chain connects TRBV2 to TRBJ2-6; the D gene is possibly TRBD2 (6 bases). Sequencing was done on a sample of a population of CD138-negative cells sorted from bone marrow. The CDR3 protein is CASSEEDYKNSGANVLTF. CDR3 DNA sequence: TGTGCCAGCAGTGAGGAGGACTATAAAAACTCTGGGGCCAACGTCCTGACTTTC.